These T cell receptor beta chains were read from a single sample in a study of cytomegalovirus exposure and HLA in healthy donors. Only in-frame clones appear in the TCRdb table, and some are missing; sequencing was by immunoSEQ multiplex PCR. The table lists 250,000 to 350,000 clones, under 80% of them singletons, with about 2.2% in the top ten. Sequencing used PBMCs. The receptors here all came from a female donor in good health and CMV-seronegative. CDR3s include the opening cysteine and the closing phenylalanine or tryptophan. A D gene is named only where the DNA matches it firmly. Only some rows state a clone size, as once, few, many or a class for expanded clones.

v_call: TRBV11-2; d_call: TRBD2; j_call: TRBJ2-1; clone_size: .; cdr3_nt: TGTGCCAGCAGCTTGGATAGAGCGGGAGTTTCCTACAATGAGCAGTTCTTC; cdr3_aa: CASSLDRAGVSYNEQFF
v_call: TRBV6-1; d_call: TRBD2; j_call: TRBJ2-3; clone_size: .; cdr3_nt: TGTGCCAGCAGTGAAGGGCAGGGAGGGTCCACAGATACGCAGTATTTT; cdr3_aa: CASSEGQGGSTDTQYF
v_call: TRBV5-1; d_call: TRBD1; j_call: TRBJ2-7; clone_size: .; cdr3_nt: TGCGCCAGATGGGTAGACAGGGGGGCAGCCTACGAGCAGTACTTC; cdr3_aa: CARWVDRGAAYEQYF
v_call: TRBV4-1; d_call: .; j_call: TRBJ2-7; clone_size: few; cdr3_nt: TGCGCCAGCAGCCAAGACAAGAACGAGCAGTACTTC; cdr3_aa: CASSQDKNEQYF
v_call: TRBV10-3; d_call: .; j_call: TRBJ1-1; clone_size: .; cdr3_nt: TGTGCCATCAGCTACACAGGGAGCCCTGAAGCTTTCTTT; cdr3_aa: CAISYTGSPEAFF
v_call: TRBV11-3; d_call: .; j_call: TRBJ2-3; clone_size: .; cdr3_nt: TGTGCCAGCAGCTACTTAACCGGGAGCACAGATACGCAGTATTTT; cdr3_aa: CASSYLTGSTDTQYF
v_call: TRBV27; d_call: TRBD1; j_call: TRBJ2-7; clone_size: once; cdr3_nt: TGTGCCAGCAGCTCGGGACAGGGGATTTCCTACGAGCAGTACTTC; cdr3_aa: CASSSGQGISYEQYF
v_call: TRBV6-4; d_call: TRBD2; j_call: TRBJ2-1; clone_size: few; cdr3_nt: TGTGCCAGCAGCGGGGGACTAGCCAATGAGCAGTTCTTC; cdr3_aa: CASSGGLANEQFF
v_call: TRBV5-6; d_call: TRBD1; j_call: TRBJ1-2; clone_size: .; cdr3_nt: TGTGCCAGCACTTCGGCAGGGGGCGGGTATGGCTACACCTTC; cdr3_aa: CASTSAGGGYGYTF
v_call: TRBV20-1; d_call: .; j_call: TRBJ1-1; clone_size: .; cdr3_nt: TGCAGTGCCACGGAAAGGGGGAGAGCTTTCTTT; cdr3_aa: CSATERGRAFF
v_call: TRBV28; d_call: TRBD1; j_call: TRBJ2-2; clone_size: .; cdr3_nt: TGTGCCAGCAGTTGGGGACAGCGACCGAACACCGGGGAGCTGTTTTTT; cdr3_aa: CASSWGQRPNTGELFF
v_call: TRBV6-5; d_call: .; j_call: TRBJ2-3; clone_size: .; cdr3_nt: TGTGCCAGCAGAGGCACGGGTTCTAGCACAGATACGCAGTATTTT; cdr3_aa: CASRGTGSSTDTQYF
v_call: TRBV19; d_call: .; j_call: TRBJ1-2; clone_size: .; cdr3_nt: TGTGCCAGTAGTATAGAACAAGAATATGGCTACACCTTC; cdr3_aa: CASSIEQEYGYTF
v_call: TRBV19; d_call: TRBD2; j_call: TRBJ2-3; clone_size: once; cdr3_nt: TGTGCCAGTACCCCGACTAGCGGTACAACAGATACGCAGTATTTT; cdr3_aa: CASTPTSGTTDTQYF
v_call: TRBV10-1; d_call: .; j_call: TRBJ2-1; clone_size: .; cdr3_nt: TGCGCCAGTAGTGGAACGGCGGGGCGCAATGAGCAGTTCTTC; cdr3_aa: CASSGTAGRNEQFF
v_call: TRBV27; d_call: .; j_call: TRBJ1-2; clone_size: .; cdr3_nt: TGTGCCAGCAGTCCACTAGGGAAGTGGGTGGATGGCTACACCTTC; cdr3_aa: CASSPLGKWVDGYTF
v_call: TRBV7-3; d_call: TRBD2; j_call: TRBJ2-1; clone_size: .; cdr3_nt: TGTGCCAGCAGCCCCGGACTAGCGGGAGTCCCGTTCTTC; cdr3_aa: CASSPGLAGVPFF
v_call: TRBV6-5; d_call: .; j_call: TRBJ1-2; clone_size: .; cdr3_nt: TGTGCCAGCAGTAACACCTATGGCTACACCTTC; cdr3_aa: CASSNTYGYTF
v_call: TRBV7-9; d_call: .; j_call: TRBJ1-1; clone_size: few; cdr3_nt: TGTGCCAGCAGCTTAGCGGCAGGTTGGATCAACACTGAAGCTTTCTTT; cdr3_aa: CASSLAAGWINTEAFF
v_call: TRBV25-1; d_call: .; j_call: TRBJ1-4; clone_size: few; cdr3_nt: TGTGCCAGCAGTGAATACGGAGGGCGAGGGGAAAAACTGTTTTTT; cdr3_aa: CASSEYGGRGEKLFF
v_call: TRBV14; d_call: .; j_call: TRBJ1-2; clone_size: few; cdr3_nt: TGTGCCAGCAGCCAATCGACAGTGAGGGGCTACACCTTC; cdr3_aa: CASSQSTVRGYTF
v_call: TRBV2; d_call: TRBD1; j_call: TRBJ2-7; clone_size: few; cdr3_nt: TGTGCCAGCAGAGCGGGACAGGGCTTGGGCGGTGGGTACGAGCAGTACTTC; cdr3_aa: CASRAGQGLGGGYEQYF
v_call: TRBV12-5; d_call: .; j_call: TRBJ2-1; clone_size: .; cdr3_nt: TGTGCTAGTGTAAAGGAGGGGCTTTCCTACAATGAGCAGTTCTTC; cdr3_aa: CASVKEGLSYNEQFF
v_call: TRBV14; d_call: .; j_call: TRBJ1-2; clone_size: few; cdr3_nt: TGTGCCAGCAGCCCCACAGGGAATGGCTACACCTTC; cdr3_aa: CASSPTGNGYTF
v_call: TRBV7-9; d_call: TRBD1; j_call: TRBJ1-5; clone_size: .; cdr3_nt: TGTGCCAGCAGCGATCCCTTCAGACAGGGGACGTATAGCAATCAGCCCCAGCATTTT; cdr3_aa: CASSDPFRQGTYSNQPQHF
v_call: TRBV10-3; d_call: .; j_call: TRBJ1-1; clone_size: .; cdr3_nt: TGTGCCATCAGTGAGTCGAACGGTTACACTGAAGCTTTCTTT; cdr3_aa: CAISESNGYTEAFF
v_call: TRBV6-1; d_call: .; j_call: TRBJ1-2; clone_size: .; cdr3_nt: TGTGCCAGCTTAGACCGTCCGGGGGGCAGGAGGGGCTACACCTTC; cdr3_aa: CASLDRPGGRRGYTF